A selection of T cell receptor beta chains follows, all from one sample in a study of blood T cell repertoires in COVID-19. Data came from immunoSEQ multiplex PCR; TCRdb stores just in-frame clones and leaves some out. The profile shows some 180,000 clones, roughly three quarters of them singletons. Sequenced sample: peripheral blood. The origin of the receptors is a woman between 45 and 60 years old with active or convalescent COVID-19. The CDR3 runs from the conserved cysteine through the conserved F or W. Each record gives: CDR3 length, J gene, clone size, D gene, V gene, CDR3 protein, CDR3 DNA. The D gene is left open where the match is weak. The size of a clone is reported for some rows only, either as once, few or many, or as a class for expanded clones.

cdr3_length: 15; j_call: TRBJ2-7; clone_size: .; d_call: TRBD1; v_call: TRBV24-1; cdr3_aa: CATSDWTGAAYEQYF; cdr3_nt: TGTGCCACCAGTGATTGGACAGGGGCGGCCTACGAGCAGTACTTC
cdr3_length: 14; j_call: TRBJ1-1; clone_size: .; d_call: TRBD1; v_call: TRBV19; cdr3_aa: CASSFGQGATEAFF; cdr3_nt: TGTGCCAGTAGTTTTGGACAGGGGGCCACTGAAGCTTTCTTT
cdr3_length: 16; j_call: TRBJ2-5; clone_size: .; d_call: TRBD2; v_call: TRBV27; cdr3_aa: CASSLRSGGALETQYF; cdr3_nt: TGTGCCAGCAGTTTAAGGAGCGGGGGGGCCTTAGAGACCCAGTACTTC
cdr3_length: 16; j_call: TRBJ1-6; clone_size: .; d_call: .; v_call: TRBV27; cdr3_aa: CASSLWAVSYNSPLHF; cdr3_nt: TGTGCCAGCAGTTTATGGGCAGTCTCCTATAATTCACCCCTCCACTTT
cdr3_length: 16; j_call: TRBJ2-2; clone_size: .; d_call: .; v_call: TRBV4-2; cdr3_aa: CASSQDRDLNTGELFF; cdr3_nt: TGTGCCAGCAGCCAAGACCGGGACTTGAACACCGGGGAGCTGTTTTTT
cdr3_length: 11; j_call: TRBJ1-3; clone_size: .; d_call: .; v_call: TRBV6-5; cdr3_aa: CASRTGNTIYF; cdr3_nt: TGTGCCAGCAGGACAGGAAACACCATATATTTT
cdr3_length: 14; j_call: TRBJ2-7; clone_size: .; d_call: TRBD1; v_call: TRBV19; cdr3_aa: CASSIPQGANEQYF; cdr3_nt: TGTGCCAGTAGTATTCCACAGGGGGCGAACGAGCAGTACTTC
cdr3_length: 14; j_call: TRBJ2-3; clone_size: .; d_call: .; v_call: TRBV7-3; cdr3_aa: CASSPTRGADTQYF; cdr3_nt: TGTGCCAGCAGCCCCACAAGGGGTGCAGATACGCAGTATTTT
cdr3_length: 15; j_call: TRBJ2-2; clone_size: .; d_call: .; v_call: TRBV27; cdr3_aa: CASSLYRVDTGELFF; cdr3_nt: TGTGCCAGCAGTTTATACAGGGTTGACACCGGGGAGCTGTTTTTT
cdr3_length: 16; j_call: TRBJ2-7; clone_size: .; d_call: TRBD1; v_call: TRBV5-5; cdr3_aa: CASSLTATGGHGEQYF; cdr3_nt: TGTGCCAGCAGCTTGACCGCGACAGGGGGCCACGGAGAGCAGTACTTC
cdr3_length: 12; j_call: TRBJ1-6; clone_size: .; d_call: .; v_call: TRBV7-3; cdr3_aa: CASSLVGSPLHF; cdr3_nt: TGTGCCAGCAGCTTAGTCGGTTCACCCCTCCACTTT
cdr3_length: 12; j_call: TRBJ1-1; clone_size: .; d_call: TRBD1; v_call: TRBV29-1; cdr3_aa: CSAGQGNTEAFF; cdr3_nt: TGCAGCGCCGGACAGGGGAACACTGAAGCTTTCTTT
cdr3_length: 15; j_call: TRBJ2-2; clone_size: few; d_call: .; v_call: TRBV16; cdr3_aa: CASSQGTPNTGELFF; cdr3_nt: TGTGCCAGCAGCCAAGGGACACCGAACACCGGGGAGCTGTTTTTT
cdr3_length: 12; j_call: TRBJ1-6; clone_size: .; d_call: .; v_call: TRBV28; cdr3_aa: CASRVGHSPLHF; cdr3_nt: TGTGCCAGCAGGGTTGGGCACTCACCCCTCCACTTT
cdr3_length: 16; j_call: TRBJ2-1; clone_size: few; d_call: .; v_call: TRBV21-1; cdr3_aa: CASSLVRQASNNEQFF; cdr3_nt: TGTGCCAGCAGCCTAGTACGACAGGCTAGTAACAATGAGCAGTTCTTC
cdr3_length: 15; j_call: TRBJ1-1; clone_size: .; d_call: TRBD1; v_call: TRBV2; cdr3_aa: CASTPNRGLNTEAFF; cdr3_nt: TGTGCCAGCACCCCGAACAGGGGCCTAAACACTGAAGCTTTCTTT
cdr3_length: 15; j_call: TRBJ1-2; clone_size: .; d_call: TRBD1; v_call: TRBV28; cdr3_aa: CASDTSPTGADGYTF; cdr3_nt: TGTGCCAGTGATACTTCCCCGACAGGGGCGGATGGCTACACCTTC
cdr3_length: 14; j_call: TRBJ1-1; clone_size: .; d_call: .; v_call: TRBV9; cdr3_aa: CASSAQGGNTEAFF; cdr3_nt: TGTGCCAGCAGCGCCCAGGGCGGTAACACTGAAGCTTTCTTT
cdr3_length: 14; j_call: TRBJ2-1; clone_size: once; d_call: TRBD2; v_call: TRBV4-3; cdr3_aa: CASSQGDYYNEQFF; cdr3_nt: TGCGCCAGCAGCCAAGGGGACTACTACAATGAGCAGTTCTTC
cdr3_length: 15; j_call: TRBJ1-3; clone_size: .; d_call: TRBD1; v_call: TRBV28; cdr3_aa: CASSEGAVSGNTIYF; cdr3_nt: TGTGCCAGCAGCGAGGGGGCGGTTTCTGGAAACACCATATATTTT
cdr3_length: 13; j_call: TRBJ2-3; clone_size: .; d_call: .; v_call: TRBV3-1/TRBV3-2; cdr3_aa: CASSQWGEDTQYF; cdr3_nt: TGTGCCAGCAGCCAATGGGGGGAAGATACGCAGTATTTT
cdr3_length: 17; j_call: TRBJ1-2; clone_size: .; d_call: TRBD1; v_call: TRBV30; cdr3_aa: CAWRPSRPGGNDYGYTF; cdr3_nt: TGTGCCTGGAGGCCTAGTCGGCCAGGGGGCAACGACTATGGCTACACCTTC
cdr3_length: 17; j_call: TRBJ1-2; clone_size: .; d_call: .; v_call: TRBV28; cdr3_aa: CASSLGVGGRANYGYTF; cdr3_nt: TGTGCCAGCAGTTTGGGGGTTGGGGGGAGGGCTAACTATGGCTACACCTTC
cdr3_length: 16; j_call: TRBJ2-1; clone_size: few; d_call: .; v_call: TRBV6-1; cdr3_aa: CASSEGSRFSGSEQFF; cdr3_nt: TGTGCCAGCAGTGAAGGTAGTCGGTTTAGCGGTAGTGAGCAGTTCTTC
cdr3_length: 15; j_call: TRBJ1-4; clone_size: .; d_call: TRBD1; v_call: TRBV6-5; cdr3_aa: CASIGGPFINEKLFF; cdr3_nt: TGTGCCAGCATAGGGGGCCCCTTTATTAATGAAAAACTGTTTTTT
cdr3_length: 17; j_call: TRBJ1-2; clone_size: .; d_call: TRBD1; v_call: TRBV28; cdr3_aa: CASSYVGQGGVWDGYTF; cdr3_nt: TGTGCCAGCAGTTATGTCGGACAGGGTGGAGTTTGGGATGGCTACACCTTC
cdr3_length: 15; j_call: TRBJ2-1; clone_size: once; d_call: TRBD2; v_call: TRBV7-9; cdr3_aa: CASSLGEGPQGEQFF; cdr3_nt: TGTGCCAGCAGCTTAGGGGAGGGACCCCAGGGTGAGCAGTTCTTC
cdr3_length: 15; j_call: TRBJ2-1; clone_size: few; d_call: TRBD1; v_call: TRBV5-6; cdr3_aa: CASSLPGQGSNEQFF; cdr3_nt: TGTGCCAGCAGCCTCCCGGGACAGGGAAGCAATGAGCAGTTCTTC
cdr3_length: 15; j_call: TRBJ2-7; clone_size: .; d_call: TRBD1; v_call: TRBV7-9; cdr3_aa: CASSSSRDSSYEQYF; cdr3_nt: TGTGCCAGCAGCTCAAGCCGGGACAGTAGTTACGAGCAGTACTTC
cdr3_length: 18; j_call: TRBJ2-1; clone_size: .; d_call: TRBD2; v_call: TRBV7-9; cdr3_aa: CASSLPGLAGTSYNEQFF; cdr3_nt: TGTGCCAGCAGCTTACCGGGACTAGCGGGGACCTCCTACAATGAGCAGTTCTTC
cdr3_length: 14; j_call: TRBJ1-2; clone_size: .; d_call: TRBD1; v_call: TRBV10-3; cdr3_aa: CVSRRTGDNYGYTF; cdr3_nt: TGCGTTTCCCGGAGGACAGGAGACAACTATGGCTACACCTTC
cdr3_length: 17; j_call: TRBJ2-3; clone_size: few; d_call: TRBD2; v_call: TRBV9; cdr3_aa: CASSARETSGYTDTQYF; cdr3_nt: TGTGCCAGCAGCGCAAGAGAGACTAGCGGATACACAGATACGCAGTATTTT
cdr3_length: 16; j_call: TRBJ2-5; clone_size: .; d_call: TRBD1; v_call: TRBV28; cdr3_aa: CASSSPTGSLQETQYF; cdr3_nt: TGTGCCAGCAGTTCCCCGACAGGGTCTTTACAAGAGACCCAGTACTTC
cdr3_length: 15; j_call: TRBJ2-3; clone_size: .; d_call: TRBD1; v_call: TRBV7-9; cdr3_aa: CASSLAGQGQDTQYF; cdr3_nt: TGTGCCAGCAGCTTAGCTGGACAGGGCCAAGATACGCAGTATTTT
cdr3_length: 16; j_call: TRBJ2-1; clone_size: few; d_call: TRBD2; v_call: TRBV11-3; cdr3_aa: CASSLGPSGGAGEQFF; cdr3_nt: TGTGCCAGCAGCTTAGGCCCCAGCGGGGGGGCGGGGGAGCAGTTCTTC
cdr3_length: 14; j_call: TRBJ1-2; clone_size: .; d_call: .; v_call: TRBV2; cdr3_aa: CASSQIPLGYGYTF; cdr3_nt: TGTGCCAGCAGCCAGATCCCTCTAGGATATGGCTACACCTTC
cdr3_length: 15; j_call: TRBJ2-5; clone_size: .; d_call: .; v_call: TRBV11-2; cdr3_aa: CASSLGGVAEETQYF; cdr3_nt: TGTGCCAGCAGCTTAGGGGGGGTAGCCGAAGAGACCCAGTACTTC
cdr3_length: 19; j_call: TRBJ2-4; clone_size: once; d_call: TRBD2; v_call: TRBV7-8; cdr3_aa: CASSTPGTSGRGAKNIQYF; cdr3_nt: TGTGCCAGCAGCACCCCCGGGACTAGCGGGAGGGGGGCCAAAAACATTCAGTACTTC
cdr3_length: 13; j_call: TRBJ1-2; clone_size: .; d_call: .; v_call: TRBV20-1; cdr3_aa: CSASIATNYGYTF; cdr3_nt: TGCAGTGCTAGTATAGCAACTAACTATGGCTACACCTTC
cdr3_length: 14; j_call: TRBJ2-5; clone_size: .; d_call: TRBD1; v_call: TRBV5-1; cdr3_aa: CASSARGLVETQYF; cdr3_nt: TGCGCCAGCAGCGCCAGGGGGCTGGTGGAGACCCAGTACTTC
cdr3_length: 13; j_call: TRBJ1-6; clone_size: .; d_call: .; v_call: TRBV12-3/TRBV12-4; cdr3_aa: CASSQGLGSPLHF; cdr3_nt: TGTGCCAGCAGTCAGGGTCTAGGCTCACCCCTCCACTTT
cdr3_length: 14; j_call: TRBJ2-7; clone_size: once; d_call: TRBD1; v_call: TRBV7-2; cdr3_aa: CASSFAGGREEQYF; cdr3_nt: TGTGCCAGCAGCTTCGCAGGGGGAAGGGAGGAGCAGTACTTC